The sequence of this T cell receptor beta chain was determined in a study of cytomegalovirus exposure and HLA in healthy donors. The wider study: The approximately 130 validation repertoires matched the 600 to 700 first-cohort repertoires in platform, a later analysis reported.

Assay: immunoSEQ multiplex PCR; the TCRdb copy retains only in-frame clones and omits some. The data show around 150,000 clones, around 80% seen once. This CDR3 comprises 21 residues. Unmatched junction bases numbered 19, after V lost 3 bases and J lost 0 bases. Germline V CDR1 and CDR2: SQVTM, ANQGSEA. This clone was counted once. This receptor was identified in a young man in good health and CMV-seropositive. The V and J genes are TRBV29-1 and TRBJ2-1; 11 bases match TRBD2. Material: PBMCs. The CDR3 is CSVEGLPGTSGSRSSYNEQFF. The CDR3 bases are TGCAGCGTTGAGGGACTACCCGGGACTAGCGGATCGCGTAGCTCCTACAATGAGCAGTTCTTC.